This note documents a single T cell receptor (beta chain) sequence. Its antigen is currently unknown. As for time point: persistent/refractory GD, antithyroid drugs over 5 years with positive TRAb. The TCR library was prepared using RNA isolated from PBMCs. These data come from a study of regulatory T cells in long-lasting Graves disease. General study points: Graves' patients with persistent disease showed TCR diversity lower than patients newly diagnosed.

Trimming removed 7 bases from V and 1 base from J; junction bases left unmatched: 8. The CDR3 spans 16 residues. The germline gives CDR1 MNHNS, CDR2 SASEGT. Through Arm-PCR of CDR3 regions and iRepertoire HTBI primers, TCR beta libraries were built. Using its own MiXCR run on the multiplex PCR reads, TCRdb lists one record per CDR3 protein. The data contain roughly 470,000 distinct CDR3 sequences, about a fifth of them singletons. The receptor was derived from a female donor with Graves disease. V and J are TRBV6-1 and TRBJ2-2; 8 nucleotides align to TRBD1. The sequenced sample was peripheral blood mononuclear cells (PBMCs), obtained when the disease was refractory, from a patient treated with antithyroid drugs. CDR3 loop: CASTSDRGRNTGELFF. The CDR3 DNA reads as TGTGCCAGCACCTCCGACAGGGGCCGGAACACCGGGGAGCTGTTTTTT.